This T cell receptor (beta chain) originates from a study of T-cell reconstitution after alpha-beta-depleted transplantation in children. Unique molecular identifiers featured in how the TCRbeta library was prepared. TCRdb re-called the PCR reads with MiXCR, one entry per CDR3 protein. This table has around 250,000 distinct CDR3 sequences, 9.9% appearing once. This clonotype was seen at least ten times. Germline V gene lookup returns CDR1 MNHEY and CDR2 SVGEGT. V shed 6 bases, J shed 2 bases, and the junction held 5 bases outside the gene matches. This CDR3 contains 15 residues. The sequenced sample was PBMCs from the stem cell graft donor, obtained from the stem cell graft. The TCR sequence derives from a human donor who donated a stem cell graft to a child with SCID. This rearrangement joins TRBV6-2 or TRBV6-3 to TRBJ1-5, with 9 bases fitting TRBD1. The CDR3 sequence is CASSHRGQGNQPQHF. The CDR3 region has the DNA TGTGCCAGCAGCCACAGGGGGCAAGGCAATCAGCCCCAGCATTTT.